This T cell receptor (beta chain) was identified in a study of early T cells in non-severe SARS-CoV-2 infection. TCRdb itself ran the 5' RACE reads through MiXCR, one entry per CDR3 protein. Altogether about 35,000 distinct CDR3 sequences are present, 6% to 9.5% being singletons, with the ten largest covering under 15%. This clonotype was observed many times. With 4 bases clipped from V and 6 bases from J, the junction kept 4 bases outside the gene matches. The CDR3 has 13 residues. From germline, CDR1 is KGHDR and CDR2 SFDVKD. The source of this sequence is an adult who was a healthcare worker with PCR-confirmed SARS-CoV-2 infection or an uninfected control (not recorded which). The sample in question was whole blood, obtained at baseline. V usage is TRBV24-1 and J usage is TRBJ2-7, with TRBD1 matching over 8 bases. CDR3 loop: CATSETDRGEQYF. As DNA, the CDR3 is TGTGCCACCAGTGAAACTGACAGGGGCGAGCAGTACTTC.